This TCR beta chain was recovered during a study of CD8+CD57+ T cells in acquired aplastic anemia. Study in general: DNA recovered from sorted CD4+ and CD8+ cells had a mean of approximately 3 ug. Study results and limitations: The same twenty-nine CD8+ CDR3 sequences occurred in patients and in controls.

Germline V CDR1 and CDR2: MNHEY, SVGAGI. The CDR3 totals 15 residues. V lost 2 bases, J lost 8 bases, and 15 bases lay in between. Regarding this clonotype: No antigen is known for it.

Genomic DNA, the template, was used for profiling of the TCR beta VDJ and CDR3. MiXCR, run by TCRdb on the reads, gives a single entry per CDR3 protein. The table lists 250,000 to 300,000 distinct CDR3 sequences, around 60% of them singletons. The sequencing input was sorted CD4+, CD8+, or CD8+CD57+ T cells (not recorded which) from PBMCs. The source of this sequence is a human donor with severe aplastic anemia or a healthy control (not recorded which). V usage is TRBV6-5 and J usage is TRBJ2-2; D is perhaps TRBD1 or TRBD2 (5 bases each). In DNA, the CDR3 is TGTGCCAGCAGTTACGCCGACGTGGGGACGGGGGAGCTGTTTTTT. It is translated as CASSYADVGTGELFF.